Shown below are 16 T cell receptor beta chains from a single sample sequenced in a study of graft-versus-host responses after intestinal transplantation. Data came from immunoSEQ multiplex PCR; TCRdb stores just in-frame clones and leaves some out. This table holds about 25,000 clones, around 94% found once. Source: PBMCs, taken just over 29 days after intestinal transplant. The source is a human patient who received an intestinal transplant, so some T cells may come from the graft donor.

The J gene is TRBJ2-3, the V gene TRBV4-1; 9 positions agree with TRBD2. This CDR3 has 19 residues. With V trimmed by 1 base and J by 0 bases, 11 bases remained unmatched. Germline lookup yields CDR1 MGHRA and CDR2 YSYEKL. CDR3 loop: CASSQALVAGGISTDTQYF. CDR3 nucleotides: TGCGCCAGCAGCCAAGCCCTCGTTGCGGGGGGGATAAGCACAGATACGCAGTATTTT.

The V call is TRBV13, the J call TRBJ2-3; D remains ambiguous. Germline CDR1 PRHDT, CDR2 FYEKMQ (reference sequence). V lost 4 bases, J lost 4 bases, and 9 bases lay in between. The length of the CDR3 is 13 residues. CDR3 protein: CASSSRVSDTQYF. The CDR3, as DNA: TGTGCCAGCAGCTCGAGAGTCTCAGATACGCAGTATTTT.

This chain joins TRBV6-1 and TRBJ2-6; D remains unclear. Looked up from germline, CDR1 is MNHNS and CDR2 is SASEGT. V lost 2 bases, J lost 0 bases, and 8 bases lay in between. The CDR3 loop spans 16 amino acids. The DNA of the CDR3 is TGTGCCAGCAGTGAAACGGTTTACTCTGGGGCCAACGTCCTGACTTTC. It encodes CASSETVYSGANVLTF.

The chain is built from TRBV6-5 and TRBJ2-1; 13 bases are shared with TRBD2. The V and J ends lost 6 bases and 6 bases, in that order; junction bases with no gene match: 5. Per the germline V gene, CDR1 is MNHEY and CDR2 is SVGAGI. The CDR3 runs to 15 residues. CDR3 amino acids: CASSWGLAGINEQFF. The CDR3 DNA reads TGTGCCAGCAGCTGGGGACTAGCGGGAATCAATGAGCAGTTCTTC.

The gene calls are TRBV28 and TRBJ2-7, with D perhaps TRBD1 or TRBD2 (6 bases each). Germline CDR1 and CDR2: MDHEN and SYDVKM. V lost 3 bases, J lost 3 bases, and 15 bases lay in between. The length of the CDR3 is 15 residues. Here the CDR3 DNA reads TGTGCCAGCAGTTTGGTGGGGGGCGCCATCTACGAGCAGTACTTC. It translates to CASSLVGGAIYEQYF.

The rearrangement uses TRBV7-2 and TRBJ2-5; 9 nucleotides match TRBD2. The DNA matches TRBJ2-7 better at its end, which makes the J call doubtful. The CDR3 length is 14 residues. The germline CDR1 and CDR2 sequences are SGHTA and FQGNSA. The CDR3 region has the DNA TGTGCCAGCAGCCGCGGGGGGGCATCCAACGAGCAGTACTTC. This encodes CASSRGGASNEQYF.

The chain has TRBV2 and TRBJ1-1, with 8 bases identical to TRBD1. V lost 1 base and J lost 1; bases outside the gene matches: 11. This CDR3 region has 18 residues. Germline CDR1 reads SNHLY; CDR2 reads FYNNEI. The CDR3 DNA sequence: TGTGCCAGCAGTGAAGTCTTGCGACAGGGGAATTGGAACACTGAAGCTTTCTTT. This encodes CASSEVLRQGNWNTEAFF.

This rearrangement joins TRBV4-1 to TRBJ2-2, with 8 positions matching TRBD2. CDR3 length: 15 amino acids. V dropped 1 base and J dropped 5; count of bases not matched to a gene: 3. From germline, CDR1 is MGHRA and CDR2 YSYEKL. CDR3 in DNA: TGCGCCAGCAGCCAAGGACTAGCGATAACCGGGGAGCTGTTTTTT. Protein product: CASSQGLAITGELFF.

This sequence joins TRBV21-1 and TRBJ2-5; TRBD1, as called in the table, went unchecked against the DNA. The DNA end favors TRBJ2-7, so the J call may be wrong. TRBV21-1 is reported as a pseudogene. The CDR3 length is 15 residues. In DNA form, the CDR3 reads TGTGCCAGCAGCAACAAATTCAGGGCAGGCTACGAGCAGTACTTC. Amino acid sequence: CASSNKFRAGYEQYF.

The rearrangement links TRBV6-6 to TRBJ1-2; D is possibly TRBD1 (5 bases). The CDR3 consists of 16 residues. V lost 6 bases and J lost 4, with 21 bases in between. CDR1 and CDR2 from the germline V gene are MNHNY and SVGAGI (reference sequence). CDR3 nucleotide sequence: TGTGCCAGCAGCCATTCCGGGACGCAGGAAACCTATGGCTACACCTTC. Translation: CASSHSGTQETYGYTF.

This clone was counted between two and nine times. The chain uses TRBV6-4 and TRBJ2-2; the D is unclear. There are 13 residues in the CDR3. V was cut by 3 bases and J by 2 bases, with 4 bases left in between. Per germline, CDR1 MRHNA and CDR2 SNTAGT. The CDR3 nucleotides are TGTGCCAGCAGTGAGGACAACACCGGGGAGCTGTTTTTT. Translation gives CASSEDNTGELFF.

The rearrangement uses TRBV6-5 and TRBJ2-3; unclear D gene. The CDR3 length is 13 residues. With 5 bases removed from V and 7 bases from J, the gap between germline ends came to 13 bases. Germline lookup yields CDR1 MNHEY and CDR2 SVGAGI. CDR3 DNA sequence: TGTGCCAGCAGTAAGAACTCGTTAAATACGCAGTATTTT. It codes for CASSKNSLNTQYF.

This clone has a handful of counts. The chain joins TRBV5-1 to TRBJ1-2; 7 positions agree with TRBD1. The CDR3 is 14 amino acids. V lost 1 base and J lost 4; bases outside the gene matches: 4. Looked up from germline, CDR1 is SGHRS and CDR2 is YFSETQ. The CDR3 loop reads CASSLRTGSYGYTF. CDR3 sequence (DNA): TGCGCCAGCAGCTTGCGGACAGGTTCCTATGGCTACACCTTC.

V is TRBV6-5 and J is TRBJ2-3; 8 bases align to TRBD2. From germline, CDR1 is MNHEY and CDR2 SVGAGI. The CDR3 has 16 amino acids. J was trimmed by 0 bases and V by 0 bases; bases with no gene match: 2. The CDR3 coding sequence is TGTGCCAGCAGTTACTCGGGACTAGATAGCACAGATACGCAGTATTTT. Residues: CASSYSGLDSTDTQYF.

This sequence joins TRBV7-9 and TRBJ2-1; 11 nucleotides match TRBD1. CDR1 and CDR2 from the germline V gene are SEHNR and FQNEAQ (reference sequence). Trimming took 3 bases from V and 8 from J; bases not matched to a gene: 6. CDR3 size: 15 residues. The CDR3 protein is CASSFWDRGDDEQFF. CDR3 nucleotide sequence: TGTGCCAGCAGCTTTTGGGACAGGGGGGACGATGAGCAGTTCTTC.

This chain links TRBV7-8 with TRBJ2-3; the D gene is possibly TRBD1 (6 bases). This CDR3 contains 16 residues. V dropped 2 bases and J dropped 8 bases, with 20 bases sitting between them. Germline V gene sequence: CDR1 SGHVS, CDR2 FQNEAQ. The CDR3 here is CASSLRTATYTATQYF. CDR3 sequence (DNA): TGTGCCAGCAGCTTAAGGACAGCAACCTACACGGCTACGCAGTATTTT.